Listed below are T cell receptor beta chains from one sample, sequenced in a study of blood T cell repertoires in COVID-19. Profiling relied on immunoSEQ multiplex PCR, and the TCRdb table lists in-frame clones only, not all of them. The sample lists around 330,000 clones; more than 75% were seen once. What was sequenced was PBMCs or T cells enriched from blood (not recorded which). The source of these receptors is a man between 60 and 70 years old who had recovered from COVID-19. The CDR3 runs from the conserved cysteine through the conserved F or W.

J | V | CDR3
TRBJ1-4 | TRBV7-9 | CASSFADRGGEKLFF
TRBJ1-5 | TRBV27 | CASSLARSNQPQHF
TRBJ1-5 | TRBV12-5 | CASLSTAQPQHF
TRBJ1-4 | TRBV5-1 | CASSLAGYEKLFF
TRBJ1-4 | TRBV21-1 | CASSKGTGGREKLFF
TRBJ2-5 | TRBV4-1 | CASSQTETQYF
TRBJ2-7 | TRBV2 | CASRTGGAYEQYF
TRBJ2-2 | TRBV3-1/TRBV3-2 | CASSYAVVAGDPGELFF
TRBJ1-6 | TRBV7-9 | CASSLVAGVDSPLHF
TRBJ1-5 | TRBV7-2 | CASSLTGVNQPQHF
TRBJ2-1 | TRBV6-5 | CASREGLASNNEQFF
TRBJ2-7 | TRBV2 | CASGGATGYEQYF
TRBJ2-2 | TRBV29-1 | CSVRQAGELFF
TRBJ1-2 | TRBV5-8 | CASSNRGQGLGYGYTF
TRBJ1-1 | TRBV30 | CAWSDRGEAFF
TRBJ2-6 | TRBV4-3 | CASSQKRGGSSSGANVLTF
TRBJ1-5 | TRBV19 | CASSMGTGYSNQPQHF
TRBJ1-6 | TRBV6-4 | CASSVGTGNSPLHF
TRBJ1-2 | TRBV4-3 | CASSQGGTGPYGYTF
TRBJ2-5 | TRBV9 | CASSGGTSGLETQYF
TRBJ1-6 | TRBV30 | CAWSGDISSPLHF
TRBJ1-1 | TRBV12-3/TRBV12-4 | CASSLLLNTEAFF